This T cell receptor beta chain was sequenced during a study of human T cells and chemical hapten exposure. Study background: Patch tests applied 0.01% DPC to the upper back, read at 6 days. The variation in per-sample TCR yields arose mainly from small differences in pooled library volumes.

Trimming took off 4 bases at V and 10 bases at J, with 11 bases between the two ends. Germline V gene data show CDR1 as MNHEY and CDR2 as SVGEGT. The CDR3 length is 12 residues. TCRdb analysed the RACE reads with MiXCR anew, one entry per CDR3 protein. The repertoire holds fewer than 300,000 distinct CDR3 sequences, about 9.4% seen once, with 2% to 2.5% in the top ten. Time point defined: pre-sensitization, week 0. Stated treatment: therapeutic diphenylcyclopropenone sensitization with weekly scalp DPC. Unfractionated whole blood yielded total RNA. Overall study results and limits: Sensitizing to DPC left TCRs with a frequency above 1 in 1000 unaltered.

Worth noting for this clonotype: What it recognizes is unknown.

The receptor was isolated from a woman aged 40 to 49 with alopecia areata. Some clones in this sample may be carry-over from other donors' samples. The V and J genes are TRBV6-2 or TRBV6-3 and TRBJ2-4; D call uncertain. Source: whole blood, taken in connection with sensitization to the hapten diphenylcyclopropenone (DPC). In DNA form, the CDR3 reads TGTGCCAGCAGTTTTTCCCCGATTATTCAGTACTTC. Its protein is CASSFSPIIQYF.